The next 8 T cell receptor beta chains were all read from a single sample in a study of neoadjuvant anti-PD-1 for oral cavity cancer. Assay: immunoSEQ multiplex PCR; the TCRdb copy retains only in-frame clones and omits some. The sample holds tens of thousands of clones, around 85% seen once. The sequenced sample was PBMCs, obtained before nivolumab (anti-PD-1) treatment. The receptors originated from a person between 40 and 85 years old with oral cavity squamous cell carcinoma.

This chain connects TRBV6-5 to TRBJ1-3, with D unclear. This CDR3 contains 14 residues. Trimming took 2 bases from V and 8 from J, leaving 13 bases between them. Germline V gene lookup returns CDR1 MNHEY and CDR2 SVGAGI. CDR3 sequence (DNA): TGTGCCAGCAGTTACACCCGTTCTGGGGACACCATATATTTT. This codes for CASSYTRSGDTIYF.

Only one count was recorded for this clone. The V gene is TRBV7-8, the J gene TRBJ1-5, with 12 bases matching TRBD1. CDR3 length: 15 residues. The V and J ends lost 5 bases and 8 bases, in that order; junction bases with no gene match: 7. Germline CDR1 is SGHVS and CDR2 is FQNEAQ. The CDR3 loop is CASSPSGQGAKPQHF. CDR3 DNA: TGTGCCAGCAGCCCATCGGGACAGGGGGCAAAGCCCCAGCATTTT.

The chain combines TRBV7-2 with TRBJ2-3, with D perhaps given as TRBD1 or TRBD2 (5 bases each). The V and J ends lost 2 bases and 2 bases respectively, with 17 bases between them. Germline V lookup: CDR1 SGHTA, CDR2 FQGNSA. This CDR3 contains 17 residues. CDR3 in amino acids: CASSLLLGTTNTDTQYF. CDR3 DNA: TGTGCCAGCAGCTTACTTCTGGGGACCACGAACACAGATACGCAGTATTTT.

The gene calls are TRBV5-1 and TRBJ2-2; TRBD2 aligns across 8 bases. Germline assignment: CDR1 SGHRS and CDR2 YFSETQ. The CDR3 contains 17 residues. J lost 7 bases, V lost 3 bases, and 14 bases had no gene match. CDR3 coding DNA: TGCGCCAGCAGCTCCCTTGTAGGAGCGGGAGAGGGCGGGGAGCTGTTTTTT. This codes for CASSSLVGAGEGGELFF. The variable domain in full, completed from reference TRBV5-1 and TRBJ2-2, reads KAGVTQTPRYLIKTRGQQVTLSCSPISGHRSVSWYQQTPGQGLQFLFEYFSETQRNKGNFPGRFSGRQFSNSRSEMNVSTLELGDSALYLCASSSLVGAGEGGELFFGEGSRLTVL.

The chain uses TRBV10-2 and TRBJ2-4; weak D call: TRBD2 (5 bases). With 3 bases removed from V and 7 bases from J, the gap between germline ends came to 10 bases. Germline-derived CDR1 and CDR2 are WSHSY and SAAADI. The CDR3 sequence is 13 residues long. CDR3 protein: CASSDGVSNIQYF. CDR3 nucleotides: TGCGCCAGCAGTGACGGGGTTTCTAACATTCAGTACTTC.

The chain couples TRBV5-6 to TRBJ1-1; TRBD1 matches at 8 bases. This CDR3 has 15 amino acids. CDR1 is SGHDT and CDR2 is YYEEEE in the germline V gene. Trimming took 0 bases from V and 3 from J; bases not matched to a gene: 4. Here the CDR3 reads CASSLGTGKYTEAFF. The CDR3 DNA is TGTGCCAGCAGCTTGGGGACAGGGAAATACACTGAAGCTTTCTTT. The full variable domain, with the rest looked up from reference TRBV5-6 and TRBJ1-1, is DAGVTQSPTHLIKTRGQQVTLRCSPKSGHDTVSWYQQALGQGPQFIFQYYEEEERQRGNFPDRFSGHQFPNYSSELNVNALLLGDSALYLCASSLGTGKYTEAFFGQGTRLTVV.

CDR3 residues: CASSLGGFQETQYF. CDR3 coding DNA: TGCGCCAGCAGCTTGGGGGGATTCCAAGAGACCCAGTACTTC. The chain joins TRBV5-1 to TRBJ2-5; D is unclear. Germline loops: CDR1 SGHRS, CDR2 YFSETQ. The CDR3 has 14 residues. Trimming left V 0 bases short and J 1 base short, with 7 bases between.

The J gene is TRBJ2-5, the V gene TRBV9; 8 bases fit TRBD2. This CDR3 has 15 amino acids. The V and J ends lost 2 bases and 1 base, in that order; junction bases with no gene match: 4. CDR1 is SGDLS, CDR2 YYNGEE, per germline. Here the CDR3 DNA reads TGTGCCAGCAGCGTTAACCGGGGGGGCCAAGAGACCCAGTACTTC. This sequence encodes CASSVNRGGQETQYF. Full variable domain (missing parts from reference TRBV9 and TRBJ2-5): DSGVTQTPKHLITATGQRVTLRCSPRSGDLSVYWYQQSLDQGLQFLIQYYNGEERAKGNILERFSAQQFPDLHSELNLSSLELGDSALYFCASSVNRGGQETQYFGPGTRLLVL.